This T cell receptor (beta chain) was found in a study of neurological immune-mediated disorders. A 10-nucleotide random UMI tagged transcripts in template-switch 5'RACE cDNA synthesis. Each CDR3 protein gets one entry after TCRdb re-called the 5' RACE reads with MiXCR. The table lists 35,000 to 40,000 distinct CDR3 sequences, 11% of them singletons. After removal of 5 bases from V and 2 bases from J, the junction contained 13 bases not matched to a gene. From germline, CDR1 is SQVTM and CDR2 ANQGSEA. The CDR3 consists of 16 residues. In its sample, this clonotype was seen many times. Stated time point: technical triplicate 1.

This sequence originates from a man aged 55 to 70 with HTLV-1-associated myelopathy (HAM/TSP). The chain has TRBV29-1 and TRBJ2-3; 7 nucleotides line up with TRBD1. Specimen: PBMCs. This CDR3 is CSVQGVVSATTDTQYF. CDR3 in DNA: TGCAGCGTTCAGGGGGTTGTGTCGGCGACCACAGATACGCAGTATTTT.